This T cell receptor (beta chain) was documented in a study of blood T cell repertoires in COVID-19. Study-level information: COVID-19 samples collected from the United States, Italy and Spain covered acute and convalescent phases.

The data were produced by immunoSEQ multiplex PCR, yet TCRdb's version contains in-frame clones alone and is incomplete. The sample holds roughly 290,000 clones, 70% to 90% seen once. This CDR3 has 18 residues. Germline-derived CDR1 and CDR2 are LGHNA and YSLEER. V gave up 0 bases and J gave up 0 bases, with 14 bases separating them. Sequenced: peripheral blood. The chain combines TRBV4-3 with TRBJ1-4; perhaps TRBD1 as D (5 bases). This sequence originates from a young woman who had recovered from COVID-19. The CDR3 loop reads CASSQDFPGTTTNEKLFF. As DNA, the CDR3 is TGCGCCAGCAGCCAAGATTTTCCGGGGACTACAACTAATGAAAAACTGTTTTTT.